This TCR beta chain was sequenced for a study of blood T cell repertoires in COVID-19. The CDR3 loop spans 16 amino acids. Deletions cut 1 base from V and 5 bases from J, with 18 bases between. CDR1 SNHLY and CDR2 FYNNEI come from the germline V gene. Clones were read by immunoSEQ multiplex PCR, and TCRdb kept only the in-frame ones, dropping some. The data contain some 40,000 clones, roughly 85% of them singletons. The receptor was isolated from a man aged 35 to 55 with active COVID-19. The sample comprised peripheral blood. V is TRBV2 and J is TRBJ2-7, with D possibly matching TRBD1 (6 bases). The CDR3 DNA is TGTGCCAGCAGTGAAGGGATACAGGGAATTCTCAACGAGCAGTACTTC. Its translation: CASSEGIQGILNEQYF.